Below, 10 T cell receptor beta chains from the same sample are listed, as sequenced in a study of identical twins' blood T cells. Each CDR3 protein is one row after TCRdb ran MiXCR on the 5' RACE reads. This sample has 300,000 to 400,000 distinct CDR3 sequences, with roughly 27% found just once. Sequencing was done on a sample of PBMCs. These receptors were collected from a woman aged 18-55 years in good health.

Concerning this clonotype itself: A much larger clone differs from this one at a single base, so this may be a read error. The chain has TRBV25-1 and TRBJ2-7, with 12 bases lining up with TRBD2. The germline V gene encodes CDR1 MGHDK and CDR2 SYGVNS. CDR3 length: 15 amino acids. The CDR3 DNA reads TGTGCCAGCAGTGAAGGACTAGCGGGGCGTTACGAGCGGTACTTC. It is translated as CASSEGLAGRYERYF.

This clonotype has just a few counts. The rearrangement uses TRBV11-2 and TRBJ1-2, with a weak D call TRBD1 (6 bases). Germline assignment: CDR1 SGHAT and CDR2 FQNNGV. Trimming stripped 5 bases from V and 4 bases from J, with 11 bases between. The CDR3 loop spans 13 amino acids. The CDR3 here is CASSQGGIYGYTF. The CDR3 DNA is TGTGCCAGCAGCCAAGGGGGGATCTATGGCTACACCTTC. The whole variable domain, filled in from reference TRBV11-2 and TRBJ1-2, reads EAGVAQSPRYKIIEKRQSVAFWCNPISGHATLYWYQQILGQGPKLLIQFQNNGVVDDSQLPKDRFSAERLKGVDSTLKIQPAKLEDSAVYLCASSQGGIYGYTFGSGTRLTVV.

The V and J genes are TRBV7-2 and TRBJ1-1; 11 positions match TRBD1. This CDR3 has 14 amino acids. V shed 5 bases and J 11 bases; nucleotides not matched to a gene: 10. Germline-derived CDR1 and CDR2 are SGHTA and FQGNSA. The CDR3 loop is CASSGQGASPGAFF. In DNA form, the CDR3 reads TGTGCCAGCAGCGGACAGGGGGCGAGTCCTGGTGCTTTCTTT. The complete variable domain, with remaining parts taken from reference TRBV7-2 and TRBJ1-1, reads GAGVSQSPSNKVTEKGKDVELRCDPISGHTALYWYRQSLGQGLEFLIYFQGNSAPDKSGLPSDRFSAERTGGSVSTLTIQRTQQEDSAVYLCASSGQGASPGAFFGQGTRLTVV.

The sample holds a few counts of this clonotype. V is TRBV20-1 and J is TRBJ2-7; D is perhaps TRBD1 or TRBD2 (5 bases each). Per germline, CDR1 DFQATT and CDR2 SNEGSKA (reference sequence). The germline V and J ends were trimmed by 2 bases and 7 bases, with 15 bases remaining between them. There are 13 residues in the CDR3. DNA of the CDR3: TGCAGTGCTAGAAGTTCAGGGTCGGGGGAGCAGTACTTC. Translated, it gives CSARSSGSGEQYF.

This clonotype has only a few counts. The V and J genes are TRBV18 and TRBJ1-2, with a possible D match to TRBD1 (5 bases). Germline values: CDR1 KGHSH, CDR2 LQKENI. This CDR3 has 13 residues. V gave up 2 bases and J gave up 11 bases, with 15 bases separating them. CDR3 in amino acids: CASSPDPRGGYTF. The DNA of the CDR3 is TGTGCCAGCTCACCAGATCCCCGGGGCGGTTACACCTTC.

J is TRBJ1-1 and V is TRBV19; D unresolved. V lost 3 bases and J 3 bases, leaving 8 bases between the germline ends. Germline V gene data show CDR1 as LNHDA and CDR2 as SQIVND (reference sequence). The CDR3 has 13 amino acids. The chain's CDR3 is CASSIMAYTEAFF. The DNA of the CDR3 is TGTGCCAGTAGTATCATGGCCTACACTGAAGCTTTCTTT.

This clonotype has just a few counts. The rearrangement joins TRBV5-1 to TRBJ2-2; D gene unclear. V lost 2 bases to trimming and J lost 4 bases, with 9 bases between them. Looked up from germline, CDR1 is SGHRS and CDR2 is YFSETQ. The CDR3 is made up of 14 amino acids. The CDR3 protein is CASSLSWGTGELFF. CDR3 coding DNA: TGCGCCAGCAGCTTATCCTGGGGCACCGGGGAGCTGTTTTTT.

The genes are TRBV7-2 and TRBJ2-2; tentatively, D is TRBD2 (5 bases). CDR3 length equals 14 residues. Germline-derived CDR1 and CDR2 are SGHTA and FQGNSA. The V end was cut by 1 base, the J end by 6 bases, with 9 bases between. CDR3 nucleotides: TGTGCCAGCAGCTTAGAAGGGAGCCCCGGGGAGCTGTTTTTT. It specifies CASSLEGSPGELFF.

At least ten counts were recorded for this clonotype. V is TRBV29-1 and J is TRBJ2-2; D not certain. Deletions cut 0 bases from V and 6 bases from J, with 5 bases between. Germline V gene lookup returns CDR1 SQVTM and CDR2 ANQGSEA. The CDR3 length is 12 residues. CDR3 sequence reads: CSVEDRAGELFF. The CDR3 DNA reads TGCAGCGTTGAAGATCGGGCCGGGGAGCTGTTTTTT.

This rearrangement joins TRBV2 to TRBJ2-3; D call uncertain. CDR1 is SNHLY and CDR2 is FYNNEI in the germline V gene. The V end was cut by 1 base, the J end by 0 bases, with 8 bases between. The CDR3 extends over 15 amino acids. The CDR3 nucleotides are TGTGCCAGCAGTGAAGTAGGAAAGAGCACAGATACGCAGTATTTT. It codes for CASSEVGKSTDTQYF.